This TCR beta chain comes out of a study of blood T cell repertoires in COVID-19. Assay used: immunoSEQ multiplex PCR; TCRdb lists only in-frame clones, some missing. Of a few hundred thousand clones listed, roughly four fifths are singletons. Assignments of participants to cohorts depended upon their own reported clinical history. Germline lookup yields CDR1 SGHNT and CDR2 YYREEE (reference sequence). The V segment lost 2 bases and the J segment 7 bases; nucleotides outside the gene matches: 9. The CDR3 is 15 amino acids. This clonotype originated in a woman in her fifties or sixties who had recovered from COVID-19. Sequencing was carried out using PBMCs or T cells enriched from blood (not recorded which). V is TRBV5-4 and J is TRBJ2-5, with 9 positions matching TRBD2. The chain's CDR3 is CASSLGSGSVRTQYF. Written as DNA, the CDR3 is TGTGCCAGCAGCTTAGGTAGCGGGAGTGTGCGGACCCAGTACTTC. Drawing the rest from reference TRBV5-4 and TRBJ2-5, the complete variable domain is ETGVTQSPTHLIKTRGQQVTLRCSSQSGHNTVSWYQQALGQGPQFIFQYYREEENGRGNFPPRFSGLQFPNYSSELNVNALELDDSALYLCASSLGSGSVRTQYFGPGTRLLVL.